This TCR beta chain was obtained from a study of cytomegalovirus exposure and HLA in healthy donors. Study results and limitations: It was assumed in the presence/absence analyses that sequencing depth was roughly uniform across donors. The classifier, whose performance was assessed in both the original and validation cohorts, reportedly diagnosed cytomegalovirus status with high specificity and sensitivity.

Vbeta (60) and Jbeta (13) primers were used in the PCR. Measured with immunoSEQ multiplex PCR; TCRdb has only the in-frame clones, and not every one. The table has 130,000 or so clones, about 82% seen once. Trimming shortened V by 6 bases and J by 2 bases, and 16 bases separated the two germline ends. Germline CDR1 and CDR2: MNHEY and SVGAGI. This CDR3 spans 15 amino acids. This clone has only one observation. Antigen: not known. The sequencing input was PBMCs. This chain joins TRBV6-5 and TRBJ1-1; possible D gene TRBD1, 5 bases. The TCR was taken from a young man in good health and CMV-seronegative. The CDR3 DNA sequence: TGTGCCAGCAGCGATGAAGACAGCAGAAACACTGAAGCTTTCTTT. Translated, it gives CASSDEDSRNTEAFF.